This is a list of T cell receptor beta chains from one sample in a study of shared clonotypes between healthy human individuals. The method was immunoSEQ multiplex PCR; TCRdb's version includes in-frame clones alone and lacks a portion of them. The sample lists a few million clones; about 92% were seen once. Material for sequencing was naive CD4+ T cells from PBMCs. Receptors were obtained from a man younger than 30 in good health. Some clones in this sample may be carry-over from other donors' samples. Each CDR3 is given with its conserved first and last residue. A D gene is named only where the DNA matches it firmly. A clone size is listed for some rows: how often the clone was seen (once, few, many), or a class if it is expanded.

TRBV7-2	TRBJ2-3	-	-	CASSLFKAGTDTQYF	TGTGCCAGCAGCTTATTCAAGGCAGGCACAGATACGCAGTATTTT
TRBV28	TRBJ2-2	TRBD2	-	CASRTSGVNTGELFF	TGTGCCAGTCGGACTAGCGGGGTTAACACCGGGGAGCTGTTTTTT
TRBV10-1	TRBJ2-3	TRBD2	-	CASSERPSGRVGDTQYF	TGCGCCAGCAGTGAGAGGCCTAGCGGGAGGGTCGGAGATACGCAGTATTTT
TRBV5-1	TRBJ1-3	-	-	CASSSRLGNSGNTIYF	TGCGCCAGCAGCTCAAGACTGGGAAACTCTGGAAACACCATATATTTT
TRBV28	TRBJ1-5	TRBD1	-	CASITRPGQGYSNQPQHF	TGTGCCAGCATCACACGACCGGGACAGGGGTATAGCAATCAGCCCCAGCATTTT
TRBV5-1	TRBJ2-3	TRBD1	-	CASSMDRVSTDTQYF	TGCGCCAGCAGCATGGACAGGGTTAGCACAGATACGCAGTATTTT
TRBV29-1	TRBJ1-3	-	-	CSVQLRALTSGNTIYF	TGCAGCGTGCAGCTTCGCGCTCTTACCTCTGGAAACACCATATATTTT
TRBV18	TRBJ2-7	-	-	CASSPIYRDSYEQYF	TGTGCCAGCTCACCAATCTACAGAGACTCCTACGAGCAGTACTTC
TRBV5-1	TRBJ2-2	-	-	CASSFQGAINTGELFF	TGCGCCAGCAGCTTTCAAGGGGCAATAAACACCGGGGAGCTGTTTTTT
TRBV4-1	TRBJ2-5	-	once	CASSFTYRRGRIETQYF	TGCGCCAGCAGCTTCACGTACAGGCGGGGGCGCATTGAGACCCAGTACTTC
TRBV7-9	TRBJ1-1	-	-	CASSPPAPITEAFF	TGTGCCAGCAGCCCGCCAGCGCCAATCACTGAAGCTTTCTTT
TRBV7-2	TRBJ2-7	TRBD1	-	CASSLRQGSYEQYF	TGTGCCAGCAGCTTAAGACAGGGAAGCTACGAGCAGTACTTC
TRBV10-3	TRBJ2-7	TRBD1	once	CAISDPTFGQGHEQYF	TGTGCCATCAGTGATCCGACCTTCGGACAGGGGCACGAGCAGTACTTC
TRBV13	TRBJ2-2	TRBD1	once	CASSFGQGRTGELFF	TGTGCCAGCAGCTTCGGACAGGGGCGGACCGGGGAGCTGTTTTTT
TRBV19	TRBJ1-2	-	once	CASSIGHPAGYTF	TGTGCCAGTAGTATCGGCCACCCCGCGGGCTACACCTTC
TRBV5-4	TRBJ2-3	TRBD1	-	CASMDRAADTQYF	TGTGCCAGCATGGACAGGGCGGCAGATACGCAGTATTTT